These 23 T cell receptor beta chains came from one sample sequenced in a study of T cells in Graves' hyperthyroidism and ophthalmopathy (dated by TCRdb to between 2019 and 2020). The protocol used for the library was multiplex PCR. The sequencing machine was an Illumina HiSeq 2000. TCR beta CDR3 regions were amplified from RNA transcripts. The TCR CDR3 was subjected to a first round of RT-PCR using the HTBI primer set and the Qiagen OneStep RT-PCR kit. TCRdb cleaned the public reads at Q25 with fastp, built clones with MiXCR and kept in-frame beta chains. Rows are unified per CDR3 protein, each entry keeping the most common DNA and genes. The sample data list 250,000 to 300,000 distinct CDR3 sequences, and around a fifth of these were observed just once. Roughly 40% of the sample belongs to the ten largest clones. The sequencing sample was made of blood. The receptors were gathered from a man aged 50 or older with Graves' ophthalmopathy.

V usage is TRBV24-1 and J usage is TRBJ2-2, with unresolved D. CDR3 length equals 14 residues. Germline values: CDR1 KGHDR, CDR2 SFDVKD. V shed 5 bases and J shed 0 bases, with 6 bases lying between them. The CDR3 spells CATSGRPNTGELFF. The CDR3 coding sequence is TGTGCCACCAGTGGTAGGCCGAACACCGGGGAGCTGTTTTTT.

The chain joins TRBV6-1 to TRBJ1-2; 7 positions agree with TRBD1. Losses at the gene ends were 7 bases for V and 4 bases for J; bases not matched to a gene: 6. The germline V gene encodes CDR1 MNHNS and CDR2 SASEGT. The CDR3 is 13 amino acids. CDR3 nucleotides: TGTGCCAGCATTCGACAGGGAGGCTATGGCTACACCTTC. This gives the protein CASIRQGGYGYTF.

This clonotype came up many times. The V and J genes are TRBV6-1 and TRBJ1-6, with D maybe TRBD1 (5 bases). The germline V and J ends were trimmed by 6 bases and 9 bases, with 15 bases remaining between them. The CDR3 spans 14 residues. Germline CDR1 and CDR2: MNHNS and SASEGT. The CDR3 region is CASRERGRGSPLHF. CDR3 coding DNA: TGTGCCAGCAGGGAAAGGGGCCGGGGTTCACCCCTCCACTTT.

This clonotype has just a few counts. V is TRBV24-1 and J is TRBJ1-5; D remains unclear. This CDR3 is 14 amino acids long. V was shortened by 12 bases and J by 0 bases, with 14 bases between the two germline ends. Germline-derived CDR1 and CDR2 are KGHDR and SFDVKD. CDR3 sequence: CAHKEDYSNQPQHF. The DNA of the CDR3 is TGTGCCCACAAGGAGGATTATAGCAATCAGCCCCAGCATTTT.

This rearrangement joins TRBV11-2 to TRBJ1-6; 10 bases align to TRBD1. V dropped 6 bases and J dropped 7; count of bases not matched to a gene: 6. This CDR3 has 15 residues. Germline CDR1 reads SGHAT; CDR2 reads FQNNGV. The CDR3: CASSRQGARNSPLHF. The CDR3 DNA reads TGTGCCAGCAGTCGACAGGGGGCCAGGAATTCACCCCTCCACTTT.

V is TRBV5-1 and J is TRBJ2-1, with TRBD2 identical over 9 bases. The junction had 3 bases not matched to a gene; V was cut back by 2 bases and J by 3 bases. The CDR3 spans 15 residues. Germline lookup yields CDR1 SGHRS and CDR2 YFSETQ. The CDR3 protein is CASSFGGGDYNEQFF. The CDR3 nucleotides read TGCGCCAGCAGCTTTGGCGGGGGGGACTACAATGAGCAGTTCTTC.

There are a few counts of this clonotype. The rearrangement links TRBV7-6 to TRBJ1-1, with D hard to call. The V and J ends lost 4 bases and 1 base respectively, with 7 bases between them. Germline lookup yields CDR1 SGHVS and CDR2 FNYEAQ. CDR3 size: 13 residues. In DNA form, the CDR3 reads TGTGCCAGCAGCTCTTATACGAACACTGAAGCTTTCTTT. This codes for CASSSYTNTEAFF.

This clonotype showed up many times. The rearrangement joins TRBV24-1 to TRBJ2-1; 11 bases map to TRBD1. The CDR3 has 16 amino acids. The V segment lost 4 bases and the J segment 8 bases; nucleotides outside the gene matches: 9. Germline V gene sequence: CDR1 KGHDR, CDR2 SFDVKD. CDR3 protein: CATSDPAGQGAYEQFF. CDR3 DNA sequence: TGTGCCACCAGTGACCCTGCCGGACAGGGGGCGTATGAGCAGTTCTTC.

This clonotype occurred many times. The rearrangement uses TRBV6-1 and TRBJ1-1; D may be TRBD1 (6 bases). The CDR3 loop spans 14 amino acids. From germline, CDR1 is MNHNS and CDR2 SASEGT. V lost 6 bases, J lost 2 bases, and 13 bases lay in between. This CDR3 reads CASRSGQTNTEAFF. Here the CDR3 DNA reads TGTGCCAGCAGAAGCGGACAGACTAACACTGAAGCTTTCTTT.

This clonotype was counted many times. J is TRBJ1-1 and V is TRBV6-6; no clear D. Deletions cut 2 bases from V and 1 base from J, with 5 bases between. Germline-derived CDR1 and CDR2 are MNHNY and SVGAGI (reference sequence). This CDR3 comprises 13 residues. The CDR3 sequence: CASSYQENTEAFF. DNA for the CDR3: TGTGCCAGCAGTTACCAGGAGAACACTGAAGCTTTCTTT.

This clonotype was detected only a few times. V gene TRBV4-2 combines with J gene TRBJ2-3, with 13 bases identical to TRBD2. CDR1 and CDR2 from the germline V gene are LGHNA and YNFKEQ. The CDR3 totals 18 residues. V lost 3 bases, J lost 2 bases, and 8 bases stayed unmatched. The CDR3: CASSQEMGLAGLTDTQYF. CDR3 in DNA: TGTGCCAGCAGCCAGGAGATGGGACTAGCGGGGCTCACAGATACGCAGTATTTT.

This clonotype was seen a few times. This chain joins TRBV4-1 and TRBJ1-6, with D uncertain. V lost 0 bases and J lost 6, with 12 bases in between. CDR1 is MGHRA, CDR2 YSYEKL, per germline. There are 16 residues in the CDR3. CDR3 residues: CASSQDGGLFNSPLHF. The DNA for the CDR3 is TGCGCCAGCAGCCAAGATGGCGGTCTGTTTAATTCACCCCTCCACTTT.

This clonotype was picked up a small number of times. This chain joins TRBV5-1 and TRBJ2-5; D is unresolved. Trimming shortened V by 4 bases and J by 7 bases, and 11 bases separated the two germline ends. Germline V CDR1 and CDR2: SGHRS, YFSETQ. The CDR3 contains 12 residues. Here the CDR3 DNA reads TGCGCCAGCAGCGATACCGGAAGGACCCAGTACTTC. Encoded protein: CASSDTGRTQYF.

The chain carries TRBV19 and TRBJ2-7; 7 bases are a match to TRBD1. Germline lookup yields CDR1 LNHDA and CDR2 SQIVND (reference sequence). The CDR3 loop spans 15 amino acids. J gave up 2 bases and V 5 bases, and 9 bases lay outside the gene matches. The CDR3 nucleotides are TGTGCCAGTAGTTTGGCCGGGACAGTTGCCTACGAGCAGTACTTC. This codes for CASSLAGTVAYEQYF.

This clonotype was detected a few times. The chain uses TRBV6-1 and TRBJ1-1; 10 nucleotides line up with TRBD1. The CDR3 covers 15 residues. Germline-derived CDR1 and CDR2 are MNHNS and SASEGT. With V trimmed by 2 bases and J by 5 bases, 5 bases remained unmatched. CDR3 region: CASSERTGGRTEAFF. CDR3 nucleotide sequence: TGTGCCAGCAGTGAAAGGACAGGGGGACGGACTGAAGCTTTCTTT.

This clonotype was observed at least ten times. The chain recombines TRBV7-8 with TRBJ2-1, with a tentative D call TRBD2 (5 bases). The V and J ends lost 1 base and 0 bases respectively, with 10 bases between them. CDR1 SGHVS and CDR2 FQNEAQ come from the germline V gene. The CDR3 covers 16 residues. The CDR3 DNA follows: TGTGCCAGCAGCTTAGTTCCGGGGAGCTCCTACAATGAGCAGTTCTTC. Translating gives CASSLVPGSSYNEQFF. Using reference TRBV7-8 and TRBJ2-1 for the parts outside the CDR3, the full variable domain is GAGVSQSPRYKVAKRGQDVALRCDPISGHVSLFWYQQALGQGPEFLTYFQNEAQLDKSGLPSDRFFAERPEGSVSTLKIQRTQQEDSAVYLCASSLVPGSSYNEQFFGPGTRLTVL.

On this clonotype: A read error may produce the germline difference seen at one junction end. This chain joins TRBV2 and TRBJ2-1; 8 bases match TRBD1. The CDR3 loop spans 15 amino acids. CDR1 and CDR2 from the germline V gene are SNHLY and FYNNEI. The CDR3 spells CAISSTGEDKNEQFF. The CDR3 region has the DNA TGTGCCATCAGTTCGACAGGGGAGGATAAGAATGAGCAGTTCTTC.

This rearrangement joins TRBV7-3 to TRBJ1-3; TRBD1 aligns across 7 bases. This CDR3 has 13 amino acids. With V trimmed by 5 bases and J by 3 bases, 1 base remained unmatched. Germline V gives CDR1 SGHTA, CDR2 FQGTGA. Here the CDR3 DNA reads TGTGCCAGCAGCACAGGGGTTGGAAACACCATATATTTT. This gives the protein CASSTGVGNTIYF.

In this sample, this clonotype turned up many times. V usage is TRBV18 and J usage is TRBJ1-1; TRBD1 matches 9 bases. Germline trimming cut 6 bases from V and 13 bases from J; bases unmatched to any gene: 6. The CDR3 loop spans 11 amino acids. The germline gives CDR1 KGHSH, CDR2 LQKENI. The CDR3 DNA reads as TGTGCCAGCTCCCCGGGACAGGGTAATTTCTTT. Translated, it gives CASSPGQGNFF.

This clonotype was counted ten times or more. This chain connects TRBV5-6 to TRBJ1-2; D is unresolved. Trimming removed 3 bases from V and 0 bases from J, with 12 bases in between. There are 15 residues in the CDR3. Germline lookup yields CDR1 SGHDT and CDR2 YYEEEE. CDR3 region: CASSSTPTSNYGYTF. The CDR3 bases are TGTGCCAGCAGCTCGACGCCCACTTCTAACTATGGCTACACCTTC.

The count of this clonotype is one. A much more abundant neighbour one base away suggests this may be a read error. The chain joins TRBV28 to TRBJ2-3; D is perhaps TRBD2 (6 bases). The CDR3 loop spans 16 amino acids. Germline-derived CDR1 and CDR2 are MDHEN and SYDVKM. The CDR3 sequence is CASSLGGLIVPDTRYF. The CDR3 nucleotides are TGTGCCAGCAGTTTAGGGGGGTTAATCGTCCCAGATACGCGGTATTTT. Supplemented by reference TRBV28 and TRBJ2-3, the full variable domain reads DVKVTQSSRYLVKRTGEKVFLECVQDMDHENMFWYRQDPGLGLRLIYFSYDVKMKEKGDIPEGYSVSREKKERFSLILESASTNQTSMYLCASSLGGLIVPDTRYFGPGTRLTVL.

V and J are TRBV20-1 and TRBJ2-1, with D perhaps TRBD2 (5 bases). The germline V and J ends were trimmed by 2 bases and 0 bases, with 14 bases remaining between them. CDR3 length: 16 residues. CDR1 and CDR2 from the germline V gene are DFQATT and SNEGSKA (reference sequence). The DNA of the CDR3 is TGCAGTGCTAGATTGGCGGGCAAGAGCTCCTACAATGAGCAGTTCTTC. Amino acid sequence: CSARLAGKSSYNEQFF.

This clonotype is a singleton in its sample. The J gene is TRBJ2-7, the V gene TRBV27; 8 bases align to TRBD1. Germline CDR1 MNHEY, CDR2 SMNVEV (reference sequence). V lost 8 bases and J lost 7; bases outside the gene matches: 10. The CDR3 totals 13 residues. The DNA of the CDR3 is TGTGCCAGCCGGGACAGGTGGGGTGGAGAGCAGTACTTC. Protein product: CASRDRWGGEQYF.